This entry features one T cell receptor (beta chain) sequence. TCRdb called the 5' RACE reads again in MiXCR, with one record for every CDR3 protein. This table has about 790,000 distinct CDR3 sequences, over 15% appearing once. This sample is drawn from a study of identical twins. This same sample was also taken into another study, of T cells expressing NK-cell markers. From that paper: The authors applied an anti-gamma-delta TCR antibody in several experiments, and it restricted sorting to alpha-beta TCR T cells.

This sequence was found in a woman aged 18-35 years in good health. The sequenced sample consisted of PBMCs.

CDR3 residues: CASSVGATSGGEETQYF. The DNA for the CDR3 is TGTGCCAGCAGCGTCGGCGCTACTAGCGGGGGGGAAGAGACCCAGTACTTC. The chain has TRBV9 and TRBJ2-5, with 13 bases lining up with TRBD2. The CDR3 is 17 residues long. The V segment lost 2 bases and the J segment 3 bases; nucleotides outside the gene matches: 7. Germline CDR1 SGDLS, CDR2 YYNGEE.